The rows below give T cell receptor beta chains drawn from one sample of a study of T-cell reconstitution after alpha-beta-depleted transplantation in children. TCRdb processed the PCR reads anew with MiXCR; each CDR3 protein has one entry. This sample has 250,000 to 300,000 distinct CDR3 sequences, with nearly 8% found just once. The sequencing here drew on peripheral blood, taken 360 days after TCRalphabeta/CD19-depleted stem cell transplant. All receptors come from a female patient between 2 and 15 years old who had a stem cell transplant for Fanconi anemia, so the T cells may come from the graft donor. The CDR3 runs from the conserved cysteine through the conserved F or W. D genes are given only for firm matches. Rows may omit the clone size; those that give it use once, few, many or a size class.

clone_size,v_call,j_call,d_call,cdr3_aa,cdr3_nt
many,TRBV24-1,TRBJ2-1,TRBD1,CATSRPGGSYNEQFF,TGTGCCACCAGTCGCCCAGGGGGCTCCTACAATGAGCAGTTCTTC
-,TRBV28,TRBJ2-1,-,CASSLAPHGASSYNEQFF,TGTGCCAGCAGTTTGGCTCCACACGGGGCCAGCTCCTACAATGAGCAGTTCTTC
many,TRBV6-5,TRBJ1-5,-,CASTSGANQPQHF,TGTGCCAGCACCTCAGGGGCCAATCAGCCCCAGCATTTT
many,TRBV12-3/TRBV12-4,TRBJ1-1,-,CASSLNGSPHGAFF,TGTGCCAGCAGTTTAAATGGCTCCCCACACGGGGCTTTCTTT
many,TRBV7-3,TRBJ2-7,TRBD1,CASSRDRVHEQYF,TGTGCCAGCAGTCGAGACAGGGTGCACGAGCAGTACTTC
-,TRBV12-3/TRBV12-4,TRBJ1-1,-,CASSRGGRFSEAFF,TGTGCCAGCAGCAGGGGCGGGAGGTTTTCTGAAGCTTTCTTT
few,TRBV6-5,TRBJ2-7,-,CASSYSSKGGGYYEQYF,TGTGCCAGCAGTTACTCGAGCAAGGGTGGGGGGTACTACGAGCAGTACTTC
many,TRBV5-1,TRBJ1-6,TRBD1,CASRTGGYNSPLHF,TGCGCCAGCAGGACAGGGGGGTATAATTCACCCCTCCACTTT
few,TRBV19,TRBJ1-1,-,CASSHHIVKNTEAFF,TGTGCCAGTAGCCATCACATTGTTAAGAACACTGAAGCTTTCTTT
few,TRBV5-4,TRBJ2-1,TRBD2,CASSSSSGGRNEQFF,TGTGCCAGCAGCTCCTCTAGCGGGGGTAGGAATGAGCAGTTCTTC
few,TRBV5-1,TRBJ2-7,TRBD1,CASRPTGTTYEQYF,TGCGCCAGCCGACCGACAGGGACCACCTACGAGCAGTACTTC
-,TRBV30,TRBJ1-2,-,CAWSPPVRVGNYGYTF,TGTGCCTGGAGTCCTCCCGTGAGGGTGGGAAACTATGGCTACACCTTC
many,TRBV6-2/TRBV6-3,TRBJ2-1,-,CASLSVPRNEQFF,TGTGCCAGCCTTTCGGTCCCGAGGAATGAGCAGTTCTTC
many,TRBV7-2,TRBJ2-2,TRBD2,CASSWESGLAGYTGELFF,TGTGCCAGCAGCTGGGAGTCGGGACTAGCGGGTTATACCGGGGAGCTGTTTTTT
-,TRBV30,TRBJ2-7,-,CAWSAIDTGEQYF,TGTGCCTGGAGTGCCATAGATACTGGCGAGCAGTACTTC
few,TRBV11-1,TRBJ2-1,TRBD2,CASTVAGGYNEQFF,TGTGCCAGCACCGTAGCGGGAGGATACAATGAGCAGTTCTTC
many,TRBV7-6,TRBJ1-1,-,CASSPQTAMNTEAFF,TGTGCCAGCAGCCCCCAGACAGCCATGAACACTGAAGCTTTCTTT
few,TRBV6-1,TRBJ2-2,-,CASSRGLGSKGTGELFF,TGTGCCAGCAGTCGCGGTCTGGGGAGCAAGGGCACCGGGGAGCTGTTTTTT
many,TRBV20-1,TRBJ1-3,-,CSAREGGNTIYF,TGCAGTGCTAGAGAAGGAGGAAACACCATATATTTT
few,TRBV7-3,TRBJ2-3,-,CASSLKAGTDTQYF,TGTGCCAGCAGCTTAAAAGCGGGCACGGATACGCAGTATTTT
-,TRBV7-9,TRBJ2-7,TRBD1,CASSPGTGSEQYF,TGTGCCAGCAGCCCCGGGACAGGGTCCGAGCAGTACTTC
many,TRBV7-9,TRBJ2-3,-,CASTQADTQYF,TGTGCCAGCACCCAGGCAGATACGCAGTATTTT
-,TRBV6-9,TRBJ2-4,TRBD2,CASSSPTSGRKNIQYF,TGTGCCAGCAGTTCCCCGACTAGCGGGCGGAAAAACATTCAGTACTTC
few,TRBV6-5,TRBJ1-5,TRBD1,CASSYQAGGYSNQPQHF,TGTGCCAGCAGTTACCAGGCAGGGGGTTATAGCAATCAGCCCCAGCATTTT
many,TRBV5-1,TRBJ2-7,-,CASSLEWATLLPYEQYF,TGCGCCAGCAGCTTGGAATGGGCGACACTCCTTCCCTACGAGCAGTACTTC
many,TRBV4-2,TRBJ2-7,TRBD2,CASSQDSSGSYEQYF,TGTGCCAGCAGCCAAGATTCCAGCGGGAGTTACGAGCAGTACTTC
many,TRBV27,TRBJ2-1,TRBD2,CASSLVPTSGWYNEQFF,TGTGCCAGCAGTTTAGTGCCGACTAGCGGGTGGTACAATGAGCAGTTCTTC
many,TRBV18,TRBJ2-1,-,CASSPPRDEQFF,TGTGCCAGCTCACCCCCTAGGGATGAGCAGTTCTTC
-,TRBV7-2,TRBJ1-5,-,CASSWGGSNQPQHF,TGTGCCAGCAGCTGGGGAGGAAGCAATCAGCCCCAGCATTTT
few,TRBV18,TRBJ2-5,TRBD2,CASSPLGLAGANGETQYF,TGTGCCAGCTCACCACTGGGACTAGCGGGGGCCAATGGAGAGACCCAGTACTTC
many,TRBV5-1,TRBJ2-7,TRBD2,CASSLVLAGDSYEQYF,TGCGCCAGCAGCTTGGTACTAGCGGGGGACTCCTACGAGCAGTACTTC
many,TRBV5-1,TRBJ2-1,-,CASSPNSYTNNEQFF,TGCGCCAGCAGCCCGAACTCCTATACTAACAATGAGCAGTTCTTC
many,TRBV12-3/TRBV12-4,TRBJ1-2,-,CASSFTKDGYTF,TGTGCCAGCAGTTTTACTAAAGATGGCTACACCTTC
many,TRBV7-8,TRBJ1-2,TRBD1,CASSLGTVNLYTF,TGTGCCAGCAGCTTGGGGACAGTAAACCTCTACACCTTC
-,TRBV6-1,TRBJ2-1,-,CASSPGSGRSSYNEQFF,TGTGCCAGCAGTCCCGGTAGTGGGCGGAGCTCCTACAATGAGCAGTTCTTC
-,TRBV2,TRBJ1-3,-,CASQGSPGNTIYF,TGTGCCAGCCAGGGTAGCCCTGGAAACACCATATATTTT
few,TRBV6-5,TRBJ1-5,-,CASSSARGGNQPQHF,TGTGCCAGCAGTTCAGCACGGGGGGGCAATCAGCCCCAGCATTTT
-,TRBV7-2,TRBJ1-5,-,CASSLLGSQPQHF,TGTGCCAGCAGCTTACTGGGATCCCAGCCCCAGCATTTT
many,TRBV10-3,TRBJ2-2,-,CAISTSATANTGELFF,TGTGCCATATCTACCTCCGCGACAGCGAACACCGGGGAGCTGTTTTTT
many,TRBV20-1,TRBJ1-1,-,CSASTGLGQFKTEAFF,TGCAGTGCTTCCACCGGTTTAGGACAGTTCAAGACTGAAGCTTTCTTT
many,TRBV9,TRBJ1-1,-,CASSGVHGEATEAFF,TGTGCCAGCAGTGGGGTCCACGGGGAGGCCACTGAAGCTTTCTTT
many,TRBV20-1,TRBJ1-2,TRBD1,CSARSGGAEGYTF,TGCAGTGCTAGATCAGGGGGCGCGGAGGGCTACACCTTC
many,TRBV7-9,TRBJ2-5,-,CASSLPGDKGVETQYF,TGTGCCAGCAGCTTACCGGGGGACAAGGGGGTGGAGACCCAGTACTTC
many,TRBV25-1,TRBJ1-6,TRBD1,CASSLTGGDSPLHF,TGTGCCAGCAGTTTGACAGGGGGGGACTCACCCCTCCACTTT
few,TRBV28,TRBJ1-1,TRBD1,CASSFLGQGRGFF,TGTGCCAGCAGTTTCTTGGGACAGGGAAGAGGGTTCTTT
many,TRBV4-2,TRBJ2-5,-,CASSQVPDAETQYF,TGTGCCAGCAGCCAAGTTCCTGACGCAGAGACCCAGTACTTC
few,TRBV5-8,TRBJ1-3,TRBD1,CASSFPRGGPGNTIYF,TGTGCCAGCAGCTTCCCCCGAGGGGGCCCTGGAAACACCATATATTTT
many,TRBV6-1,TRBJ2-3,-,CASSPTRRVLSTDTQYF,TGTGCCAGCAGCCCCACTAGGAGGGTACTTAGCACAGATACGCAGTATTTT
many,TRBV12-3/TRBV12-4,TRBJ2-3,-,CASSLSEGTDTQYF,TGTGCCAGCAGTTTAAGTGAGGGCACAGATACGCAGTATTTT
many,TRBV5-1,TRBJ1-5,-,CAIKVEQPQHF,TGCGCCATCAAAGTTGAACAGCCCCAGCATTTT
many,TRBV5-1,TRBJ2-7,TRBD2,CASSPGTSGGYEQYF,TGCGCCAGCAGCCCCGGGACTAGCGGGGGCTACGAGCAGTACTTC
many,TRBV10-3,TRBJ2-3,TRBD2,CAISEWSSGGGTDTQYF,TGTGCCATCAGTGAGTGGTCCTCCGGGGGGGGCACAGATACGCAGTATTTT
-,TRBV20-1,TRBJ1-2,-,CSAPGRGNWNYGYTF,TGCAGTGCTCCAGGGCGTGGGAATTGGAACTATGGCTACACCTTC
many,TRBV29-1,TRBJ2-3,-,CSARFGADTQYF,TGCAGCGCGCGCTTTGGGGCAGATACGCAGTATTTT
many,TRBV18,TRBJ1-6,TRBD1,CASSPARRDRHNSPLHF,TGTGCCAGCTCACCAGCGAGAAGGGACAGGCATAATTCACCCCTCCACTTT
few,TRBV3-1,TRBJ2-1,-,CASSQRGSSYNEQFF,TGTGCCAGCAGCCAGAGAGGCAGCTCCTACAATGAGCAGTTCTTC
many,TRBV20-1,TRBJ2-1,-,CSARKGVTGPNNEQFF,TGCAGTGCTAGAAAAGGGGTTACGGGACCTAACAATGAGCAGTTCTTC